Listed below are T cell receptor beta chains from one sample, sequenced in a study of cytomegalovirus exposure and HLA in healthy donors. Measured with immunoSEQ multiplex PCR; TCRdb has only the in-frame clones, and not every one. The table records fewer than 250,000 clones, around 84% of them present only once. Sequencing was performed on PBMCs. Every receptor here comes from a man aged 40-55 years in good health and CMV-seropositive. The CDR3 runs from the conserved cysteine through the conserved F or W. The D gene is left open where the match is weak. Clone size is given for some rows only: seen once, a few or many times, or a class if the clone is expanded.

j_gene | d_gene | abundance | v_gene | CDR3aa
TRBJ2-7 | TRBD2 | . | TRBV7-9 | CASSLRGGEGSYEQYF
TRBJ1-5 | . | . | TRBV7-9 | CASSRGPGNQPQHF
TRBJ2-4 | TRBD2 | . | TRBV9 | CASSSGTSGAVQYF
TRBJ1-2 | TRBD1 | . | TRBV29-1 | CSARQGVNYGYTF
TRBJ2-1 | TRBD2 | . | TRBV7-2 | CASSTLGGVPYNEQFF
TRBJ2-7 | . | . | TRBV27 | CASSLGGGPGPSYEQYF
TRBJ2-7 | . | once | TRBV30 | CFFKQKRAYEQYF
TRBJ2-7 | TRBD1 | . | TRBV7-2 | CASSGDRGYEQYF
TRBJ1-1 | . | few | TRBV5-4 | CASSPGLPNTEAFF
TRBJ2-7 | TRBD2 | . | TRBV30 | CAWRPGLGRSYEQYF
TRBJ2-7 | TRBD1 | few | TRBV7-2 | CASSFGTGTYEQYF
TRBJ1-1 | TRBD1 | . | TRBV9 | CASSVGTGAGAEAFF
TRBJ2-1 | TRBD2 | . | TRBV19 | CASSTLKRGNYNEQFF
TRBJ1-6 | TRBD1 | . | TRBV6-5 | CASTWTGVGISPLHF
TRBJ2-4 | . | . | TRBV7-9 | CASSPLLSKNIQYF
TRBJ1-1 | . | . | TRBV5-4 | CASSLGDLAFF
TRBJ2-7 | . | . | TRBV4-1 | CASSQEGGFYEQYF
TRBJ2-3 | . | . | TRBV6-1 | CAISEGVTSGGTDTQYF
TRBJ1-5 | . | . | TRBV10-3 | CAIRGGDSNQPQHF
TRBJ2-7 | TRBD1 | . | TRBV2 | CASSRQGASSYEQYF
TRBJ1-6 | TRBD1 | . | TRBV2 | CASSVQGVNVSPLHF
TRBJ1-5 | TRBD1 | . | TRBV5-5 | CASSWLGTGEPQHF
TRBJ1-4 | TRBD1 | . | TRBV10-3 | CAIRGQANEKLFF